This is a list of T cell receptor beta chains from one sample in a study of T-cell reconstitution after alpha-beta-depleted transplantation in children. In TCRdb, the PCR reads were re-called with MiXCR into one record per CDR3 protein. The table lists fewer than 550,000 distinct CDR3 sequences, about a sixth of them singletons, with approximately 28% in the top ten. The input for sequencing was PBMCs, mostly from graft donor cells, taken 360 days after TCRalphabeta/CD19-depleted stem cell transplant. The receptors were gathered from a boy younger than two who had a stem cell transplant for Wiskott-Aldrich syndrome, so the T cells may come from the graft donor. Both conserved end residues are part of each CDR3. The D gene is left open where the match is weak. Size values are once, few and many counts, or a class for expanded clones, and some rows have none.

clone size | J gene | V gene | D gene | CDR3 protein | CDR3 DNA
NA | TRBJ1-4 | TRBV29-1 | NA | CSAINEGEKLFF | TGCAGCGCAATAAACGAGGGGGAAAAACTGTTTTTT
NA | TRBJ2-1 | TRBV10-3 | NA | CAISESWREQFF | TGTGCCATCAGTGAGTCGTGGAGGGAGCAGTTCTTC
few | TRBJ2-7 | TRBV7-9 | TRBD2 | CASSSSAGRYEQYF | TGTGCCAGCAGCAGCTCAGCGGGGCGCTACGAGCAGTACTTC
NA | TRBJ2-6 | TRBV5-1 | TRBD1 | CASRQSGGLRTGANVLTF | TGCGCCAGCAGACAATCAGGGGGCTTGAGGACTGGGGCCAACGTCCTGACTTTC
many | TRBJ2-6 | TRBV5-1 | TRBD1 | CASRTGTGANVLTF | TGCGCCAGTCGGACAGGGACCGGGGCCAACGTCCTGACTTTC
NA | TRBJ1-5 | TRBV4-1 | NA | CASSQVGTRGGPQHF | TGCGCCAGCAGCCAAGTAGGGACCCGCGGAGGGCCCCAGCATTTT
few | TRBJ1-4 | TRBV7-6 | NA | CASSSTSQGKLFF | TGTGCCAGCAGCTCTACCTCACAAGGAAAACTGTTTTTT
NA | TRBJ2-7 | TRBV18 | NA | CASSPIRGYEQYF | TGTGCCAGCTCACCAATCAGGGGCTACGAGCAGTACTTC
NA | TRBJ2-7 | TRBV18 | NA | CASSPVTYEQYF | TGTGCCAGCTCACCGGTCACCTACGAGCAGTACTTC
few | TRBJ2-6 | TRBV20-1 | NA | CSARDQGRITGANVLTF | TGCAGTGCTAGAGATCAGGGCCGAATCACTGGGGCCAACGTCCTGACTTTC
NA | TRBJ2-6 | TRBV6-1 | NA | CASINSTGRSGANVLTF | TGTGCCAGCATCAATTCGACAGGCCGCTCTGGGGCCAACGTCCTGACTTTC
few | TRBJ2-7 | TRBV6-2/TRBV6-3 | NA | CASRRGPVEQYF | TGTGCCAGCAGAAGGGGTCCTGTCGAGCAGTACTTC
NA | TRBJ1-5 | TRBV12-3/TRBV12-4 | TRBD1 | CASSPWTGEGNQPQHF | TGTGCCAGCAGTCCCTGGACAGGGGAGGGCAATCAGCCCCAGCATTTT
few | TRBJ2-1 | TRBV5-5 | NA | CASSPLKRTDNEQFF | TGTGCCAGCAGCCCCCTGAAGCGGACTGACAATGAGCAGTTCTTC
few | TRBJ1-5 | TRBV5-1 | TRBD1 | CASSLEGAPPQPQHF | TGCGCCAGCAGCTTGGAGGGGGCGCCCCCCCAGCCCCAGCATTTT
few | TRBJ2-7 | TRBV4-2 | NA | CASSQDGASVTYEQYF | TGTGCCAGCAGCCAAGATGGGGCTAGCGTGACCTACGAGCAGTACTTC
few | TRBJ2-7 | TRBV12-3/TRBV12-4 | TRBD2 | CASSLRTSGGYEQYF | TGTGCCAGCAGTTTAAGGACTAGCGGAGGCTACGAGCAGTACTTC
few | TRBJ2-7 | TRBV15 | NA | CATSFFRDPLYEQYF | TGTGCCACCAGCTTTTTCCGGGATCCCCTCTACGAGCAGTACTTC
few | TRBJ2-3 | TRBV2 | TRBD2 | CASDSTSGSTDTQYF | TGTGCCAGCGACTCGACTAGCGGAAGCACAGATACGCAGTATTTT
NA | TRBJ2-4 | TRBV27 | TRBD2 | CASSSPGGSGKNIQYF | TGTGCCAGCAGTTCCCCTGGCGGGAGTGGGAAAAACATTCAGTACTTC
many | TRBJ2-7 | TRBV10-3 | TRBD1 | CAISESTGVLGYEQYF | TGTGCCATCAGTGAGTCGACAGGGGTTCTGGGCTACGAGCAGTACTTC
few | TRBJ2-3 | TRBV30 | TRBD2 | CAWTGEKRGIDTQYF | TGTGCCTGGACCGGAGAGAAGCGGGGAATAGATACGCAGTATTTT
NA | TRBJ2-7 | TRBV5-6 | NA | CASSFDEQPDPDYEQYF | TGTGCCAGCAGCTTTGATGAACAGCCCGACCCGGACTACGAGCAGTACTTC
NA | TRBJ2-5 | TRBV9 | TRBD1 | CASSVGTGLGGTQYF | TGTGCCAGCAGCGTAGGGACAGGCCTAGGAGGGACCCAGTACTTC
NA | TRBJ1-5 | TRBV20-1 | NA | CSATRQANQPQHF | TGCAGTGCCACCCGACAGGCCAATCAGCCCCAGCATTTT
once | TRBJ2-3 | TRBV13 | TRBD2 | CASSLRTSSADTQYF | TGTGCCAGCAGCTTAAGGACTAGTTCAGCAGATACGCAGTATTTT
few | TRBJ1-5 | TRBV20-1 | NA | CSARGGTSNQPQHF | TGCAGTGCTAGAGGGGGTACAAGCAATCAGCCCCAGCATTTT
NA | TRBJ2-6 | TRBV4-1 | NA | CASSQPSGANVLTF | TGCGCCAGCAGCCAACCATCTGGGGCCAACGTCCTGACTTTC
NA | TRBJ2-1 | TRBV6-2/TRBV6-3 | TRBD2 | CASSYRGLAGSNEQFF | TGTGCCAGCAGTTACCGGGGACTAGCGGGCTCCAATGAGCAGTTCTTC
few | TRBJ1-5 | TRBV15 | NA | CATSREGRGLGNQPQHF | TGTGCCACCAGCAGAGAAGGGAGGGGGTTGGGCAATCAGCCCCAGCATTTT
NA | TRBJ2-7 | TRBV4-3 | NA | CASSQDRASAYEQYF | TGCGCCAGCAGCCAAGATAGGGCCAGCGCATACGAGCAGTACTTC
NA | TRBJ1-1 | TRBV5-1 | NA | CASSLAIDARGPGEAFF | TGCGCCAGCAGCTTGGCCATCGACGCGAGGGGTCCAGGTGAAGCTTTCTTT